Below are 32 T cell receptor beta chains sequenced from a single sample in a study of identical twins. TCRdb reprocessed the 5' RACE reads with MiXCR, giving one entry per CDR3 protein. Found here are approximately 600,000 distinct CDR3 sequences, about 7% of them singletons; the top ten hold 1.6%. The sample was also reused in another study, on yellow fever vaccine responses in identical twins.

Sequenced input: PBMCs. All receptors come from a woman aged 18-29 years in good health.

This clonotype was counted at least ten times. The genes are TRBV15 and TRBJ2-1, with 8 bases that match TRBD2. J gave up 4 bases and V 3 bases, and 8 bases lay outside the gene matches. The CDR3 has 16 residues. Germline-derived CDR1 and CDR2 are LNHNV and YYDKDF (reference sequence). In DNA, the CDR3 is TGTGCCACCAGCAGTCAGTCGGGAGGGCCTTACAATGAGCAGTTCTTC. This sequence encodes CATSSQSGGPYNEQFF.

This chain links TRBV18 with TRBJ2-7, with a tentative D call TRBD1 (5 bases). Between the trimmed V and J ends, which lost 2 bases and 3 bases, there was a span of 14 bases. The length of the CDR3 is 15 residues. CDR1 and CDR2 from the germline V gene are KGHSH and LQKENI. CDR3 residues: CASSPSWQGDYEQYF. CDR3 bases: TGTGCCAGCTCACCATCGTGGCAGGGCGACTACGAGCAGTACTTC. Using reference TRBV18 and TRBJ2-7 for the parts outside the CDR3, the full variable domain is NAGVMQNPRHLVRRRGQEARLRCSPMKGHSHVYWYRQLPEEGLKFMVYLQKENIIDESGMPKERFSAEFPKEGPSILRIQQVVRGDSAAYFCASSPSWQGDYEQYFGPGTRLTVT.

This clonotype was seen at least ten times. The chain combines TRBV29-1 with TRBJ2-7, with D unclear. The CDR3 is 11 amino acids. Trimming stripped 2 bases from V and 3 bases from J, with 5 bases between. The V gene's germline CDR1 is SQVTM and CDR2 ANQGSEA. This chain's CDR3 is CSVELGYEQYF. Here the CDR3 DNA reads TGCAGCGTTGAACTCGGCTACGAGCAGTACTTC.

There are many counts of this clonotype. The chain joins TRBV5-5 to TRBJ2-7, with D possibly matching TRBD1 (5 bases). This CDR3 has 13 amino acids. Trimming removed 0 bases from V and 3 bases from J, with 7 bases in between. Germline-derived CDR1 and CDR2 are SGHKS and YYEKEE (reference sequence). In DNA, the CDR3 is TGTGCCAGCAGCTTGGTACAGGACTACGAGCAGTACGTC. It encodes CASSLVQDYEQYV.

The rearrangement links TRBV4-2 to TRBJ2-3; D may be TRBD2 (6 bases). The CDR3 spans 16 residues. V dropped 0 bases and J dropped 1 base, with 11 bases sitting between them. Germline V gene lookup returns CDR1 LGHNA and CDR2 YNFKEQ. The CDR3 protein is CASSQEIGSGTDTQYF. The CDR3, as DNA: TGTGCCAGCAGCCAAGAGATCGGGAGCGGCACAGATACGCAGTATTTT.

The rearrangement links TRBV5-6 to TRBJ2-7, with D possibly being TRBD2 (6 bases). This CDR3 has 15 amino acids. Germline CDR1 SGHDT, CDR2 YYEEEE. V dropped 3 bases and J dropped 7 bases, with 20 bases sitting between them. The CDR3 region has the DNA TGTGCCAGCAGCTCGATGCCGGGACCGGGGGAGGAGCAGTACTTC. This sequence encodes CASSSMPGPGEEQYF.

The V and J genes are TRBV20-1 and TRBJ1-1; no clear D. V lost 0 bases and J 0 bases, leaving 8 bases between the germline ends. The germline V gene encodes CDR1 DFQATT and CDR2 SNEGSKA (reference sequence). This CDR3 is built from 14 residues. CDR3 amino acids: CSARDSALNTEAFF. The CDR3, as DNA: TGCAGTGCTAGAGATTCTGCTTTGAACACTGAAGCTTTCTTT.

In the case of this clonotype: A much larger clone sits a single nucleotide away, making a read error possible. J is TRBJ2-7 and V is TRBV15; 11 bases fit TRBD2. There are 15 residues in the CDR3. Germline CDR1 and CDR2: LNHNV and YYDKDF (reference sequence). The CDR3 DNA follows: TGTGCCGCCAGCGAGGGGGGACTAGCGGTTTACGAGCAGTACTTC. This encodes CAASEGGLAVYEQYF.

This clonotype was seen repeatedly, ten times or more. The V and J genes are TRBV27 and TRBJ1-2, with 8 bases aligning to TRBD1. The CDR3 runs to 14 residues. In germline, CDR1 is MNHEY, CDR2 SMNVEV (reference sequence). V lost 3 bases, J lost 6 bases, and 6 bases stayed unmatched. The CDR3 reads CASSFLGQGDGYTF. The CDR3 coding sequence is TGTGCCAGCAGTTTCTTAGGACAGGGCGATGGCTACACCTTC.

The chain recombines TRBV10-1 with TRBJ2-7, with 13 bases that match TRBD2. This CDR3 contains 16 residues. After removal of 6 bases from V and 2 bases from J, the junction contained 7 bases not matched to a gene. The germline gives CDR1 WNHNN, CDR2 SYGVQD (reference sequence). The CDR3 DNA sequence: TGCGCCAGCAGCCTCTCGACTAGCGGGAGGCCCTACGAGCAGTACTTC. It codes for CASSLSTSGRPYEQYF.

As DNA, the CDR3 is TGTGCCAGCAGCTCGACTAGCGCCAGCTCCTACGAGCAGTACGTC. Encoded protein: CASSSTSASSYEQYV. The chain couples TRBV27 to TRBJ2-7; TRBD2 matches at 8 bases. The CDR3 has 15 residues. Germline V CDR1 and CDR2: MNHEY, SMNVEV (reference sequence). V lost 6 bases to trimming and J lost 0 bases; unmatched junction nucleotides: 7.

This chain connects TRBV6-1 to TRBJ1-5; weak D call: TRBD1 (5 bases). Trimming left V 7 bases short and J 0 bases short, with 13 bases between. Germline V gives CDR1 MNHNS, CDR2 SASEGT. This CDR3 contains 15 residues. The CDR3, as DNA: TGTGCCAGCATTGGAGGGGCTTATAGCAATCAGCCCCAGCATTTT. Its protein product is CASIGGAYSNQPQHF.

This clonotype was seen a handful of times. This chain connects TRBV9 to TRBJ2-7, with 9 bases fitting TRBD2. V lost 0 bases and J lost 3; bases outside the gene matches: 4. Per germline, CDR1 SGDLS and CDR2 YYNGEE. The length of the CDR3 is 15 residues. As DNA, the CDR3 is TGTGCCAGCAGCGTAGCGGCTAGCGGGATCTACGAGCAGTACTTC. It specifies CASSVAASGIYEQYF.

The chain recombines TRBV15 with TRBJ1-4; the D gene is possibly TRBD1 (6 bases). Germline-derived CDR1 and CDR2 are LNHNV and YYDKDF (reference sequence). The CDR3 runs 16 residues. Trimming took 0 bases from V and 0 from J, leaving 8 bases between them. The CDR3 bases are TGTGCCACCAGCAGAGAACGGACAGCAACTAATGAAAAACTGTTTTTT. Translation gives CATSRERTATNEKLFF.

This clonotype has more than one count but fewer than ten. V usage is TRBV3-1 and J usage is TRBJ2-1; 8 positions agree with TRBD2. The CDR3 totals 16 residues. V shed 0 bases, J shed 8 bases, and the junction held 9 bases outside the gene matches. Per the germline V gene, CDR1 is LGHDT and CDR2 is YNNKEL (reference sequence). The CDR3 sequence is CASSQEGLVPKDEQFF. The CDR3 DNA reads TGTGCCAGCAGCCAAGAGGGACTAGTCCCAAAGGATGAGCAGTTCTTC.

This clonotype was observed at least ten times. The gene calls are TRBV24-1 and TRBJ2-1; D remains ambiguous. Looked up from germline, CDR1 is KGHDR and CDR2 is SFDVKD. CDR3 size: 12 residues. Trimming removed 4 bases from V and 4 bases from J, with 4 bases in between. The CDR3 DNA follows: TGTGCCACCAGTGACCCATACAATGAGCAGTTCTTC. Translation gives CATSDPYNEQFF.

This clonotype was observed many times. The V gene is TRBV24-1, the J gene TRBJ2-3, with unresolved D. Germline lookup yields CDR1 KGHDR and CDR2 SFDVKD. This CDR3 has 16 residues. The V and J ends lost 0 bases and 0 bases respectively, with 9 bases between them. The CDR3 reads CATSDLSGFSTDTQYF. The CDR3 DNA reads TGTGCCACCAGTGATTTGTCTGGGTTTAGCACAGATACGCAGTATTTT.

This clonotype was detected a few times. The rearrangement links TRBV20-1 to TRBJ2-7; 16 bases fit TRBD2. The V gene end was trimmed by 6 bases and the J gene end by 5 bases; junction bases not matched to a gene: 10. The CDR3 is 16 amino acids. Germline V gives CDR1 DFQATT, CDR2 SNEGSKA (reference sequence). CDR3 nucleotide sequence: TGCAGTGCAACAGGGACTAGCGGGGGGGGGACTCACGAGCAGTACGTC. It encodes CSATGTSGGGTHEQYV.

This clonotype was counted at least ten times. The chain employs TRBV6-2 or TRBV6-3 and TRBJ2-2; 11 nucleotides align to TRBD2. CDR1 MNHEY and CDR2 SVGEGT come from the germline V gene. The CDR3 loop spans 15 amino acids. V was clipped by 8 bases and J by 0 bases; unmatched bases: 2. The CDR3 DNA is TGTGCCAGCGCTAGCGGGGGGTCGAACACCGGGGAGCTGTTTTTT. Translated: CASASGGSNTGELFF.

This clonotype was recorded many times. The chain has TRBV12-3 or TRBV12-4 and TRBJ2-1; maybe TRBD1 (6 bases). This CDR3 has 13 residues. The V end was cut by 6 bases, the J end by 7 bases, with 13 bases between. Written as DNA, the CDR3 is TGTGCCAGCAGGCCCACAGGGACAAATGAGCAGTTCTTC. Amino acid sequence: CASRPTGTNEQFF.

In this sample, this clonotype turned up a few times. The genes are TRBV3-1 and TRBJ1-2; D remains unclear. With 0 bases removed from V and 6 bases from J, the gap between germline ends came to 17 bases. This CDR3 is built from 16 residues. In germline, CDR1 is LGHDT, CDR2 YNNKEL (reference sequence). CDR3 sequence reads: CASSQDGAVGMDGYTF. The CDR3 DNA is TGTGCCAGCAGCCAAGATGGTGCAGTCGGAATGGATGGCTACACCTTC.

This clonotype was seen repeatedly, ten times or more. The chain uses TRBV5-1 and TRBJ1-1; 8 bases line up with TRBD1. Germline values: CDR1 SGHRS, CDR2 YFSETQ. CDR3 length: 17 amino acids. With 4 bases clipped from V and 0 bases from J, the junction kept 11 bases outside the gene matches. CDR3 sequence reads: CASSLSPGTGLNTEAFF. The DNA of the CDR3 is TGCGCCAGCAGCCTGAGTCCCGGGACAGGCCTGAACACTGAAGCTTTCTTT.

This clonotype occurred a few times. The rearrangement links TRBV15 to TRBJ2-7; weak D call: TRBD1 (7 bases). Germline CDR1 LNHNV, CDR2 YYDKDF (reference sequence). Trimming stripped 1 base from V and 4 bases from J, with 38 bases between. This CDR3 is built from 23 residues. CDR3 sequence reads: CATSRVGQRPGQSKVVRGYEQYF. In DNA form, the CDR3 reads TGTGCCACCAGCAGAGTAGGCCAACGACCGGGACAGAGCAAAGTGGTGCGGGGTTACGAGCAGTACTTC.

V and J are TRBV3-1 and TRBJ2-2; tentatively, D is TRBD2 (6 bases). Germline-derived CDR1 and CDR2 are LGHDT and YNNKEL (reference sequence). V was pared by 4 bases and J by 6 bases, with 15 bases between. This CDR3 contains 15 residues. The CDR3, as DNA: TGTGCCAGCAGCCGCCCCCGGGGGAGGCCCGGGGAGCTGTTTTTT. It translates to CASSRPRGRPGELFF.

This clonotype showed up just a few times. One end of the junction does not line up with germline, which may come from a read error. CDR3 loop: CAIRGQPGRSYTF. DNA of the CDR3: TGTGCCATCCGCGGACAGCCCGGTCGAAGCTACACTTTC. The chain is built from TRBV10-3 and TRBJ1-2; D perhaps matches TRBD1 (6 bases). The CDR3 runs 13 residues. In germline, CDR1 is ENHRY, CDR2 SYGVKD.

The rearrangement uses TRBV20-1 and TRBJ2-7, with D perhaps matching TRBD2 (6 bases). The germline gives CDR1 DFQATT, CDR2 SNEGSKA (reference sequence). Trimming took off 3 bases at V and 6 bases at J, with 18 bases between the two ends. The CDR3 extends over 14 amino acids. The CDR3 nucleotides read TGCAGTGCTAGTCGAGGGACTCCTTCGGGCGAGCAGTACGTC. Its translation: CSASRGTPSGEQYV.

A few counts support this clonotype. The chain links TRBV4-1 to TRBJ2-3; a possible D gene is TRBD1 (5 bases). This CDR3 is built from 15 residues. V shed 1 base and J shed 6 bases, with 14 bases lying between them. Germline-derived CDR1 and CDR2 are MGHRA and YSYEKL. This CDR3 reads CASSQVDNPWDTQYF. In DNA form, the CDR3 reads TGCGCCAGCAGCCAAGTGGACAATCCCTGGGATACGCAGTATTTT.

In this sample, this clonotype turned up many times. The CDR3 reads CASSYRANYGYTF. The DNA for the CDR3 is TGTGCCAGCAGTTACAGGGCGAACTATGGCTACACCTTC. The chain is built from TRBV6-5 and TRBJ1-2; D gene uncertain. The CDR3 loop spans 13 amino acids. Germline-derived CDR1 and CDR2 are MNHEY and SVGAGI. Trimming cost V 2 bases and J 2 bases, with 6 bases left between them.

This clonotype was observed a few times. This rearrangement joins TRBV6-5 to TRBJ2-7; 12 bases are a match to TRBD1. Per germline, CDR1 MNHEY and CDR2 SVGAGI. With V trimmed by 4 bases and J by 5 bases, 9 bases remained unmatched. There are 16 residues in the CDR3. CDR3 residues: CASSSGTGGAPDEQYV. The CDR3 DNA reads TGTGCCAGCAGTTCCGGGACAGGGGGCGCCCCGGACGAGCAGTACGTC.

This clonotype was found many times. This sequence joins TRBV20-1 and TRBJ1-1; D remains ambiguous. Germline lookup yields CDR1 DFQATT and CDR2 SNEGSKA (reference sequence). The CDR3 sequence is 17 residues long. The V and J ends lost 0 bases and 0 bases respectively, with 17 bases between them. The CDR3 nucleotides read TGCAGTGCTAGAGATTGGGAAGCGGGGATGTTGAACACTGAAGCTTTCTTT. Translated: CSARDWEAGMLNTEAFF.

The chain combines TRBV7-8 with TRBJ2-7; TRBD2 might be the D (7 bases). In germline, CDR1 is SGHVS, CDR2 FQNEAQ. This CDR3 is 15 amino acids long. V was cut by 7 bases and J by 3 bases, with 19 bases left in between. CDR3: CASIPRVGGHYEQYF. In nucleotides, the CDR3 is TGTGCCAGCATTCCTAGGGTGGGGGGGCACTACGAGCAGTACTTC.

This clonotype has ten or more counts. The chain is built from TRBV10-3 and TRBJ2-2; the D gene is possibly TRBD1 (5 bases). CDR3 length: 13 residues. Germline V gives CDR1 ENHRY, CDR2 SYGVKD. The germline V and J ends were trimmed by 11 bases and 5 bases, with 15 bases remaining between them. CDR3 region: CAAAGFGTGELFF. The CDR3, as DNA: TGTGCCGCCGCAGGGTTTGGTACCGGGGAGCTGTTTTTT.